These 29 T cell receptor beta chains came from one sample sequenced in a study of blood T cells in healthy people across ages. Alongside a J-beta primer mix, a sample-barcoded 5' primer served in a second PCR lasting 7 to 11 cycles. TCRdb recomputed calls from the 5' RACE reads with MiXCR, one row per CDR3 protein. This table has just under 900,000 distinct CDR3 sequences, 29% appearing once. The specimen was blood. The source of these receptors is a woman older than 75 in good health.

Only a few counts were recorded for this clonotype. A much larger clone lies a single base off, so this may be a read error. The CDR3 sequence is CACSVGQGGEQFF. CDR3 DNA sequence: TGTGCCTGCAGCGTAGGACAGGGTGGTGAGCAGTTCTTC. The chain carries TRBV9 and TRBJ2-1, with 8 nucleotides matching TRBD1. CDR3 length: 13 residues. Per the germline V gene, CDR1 is SGDLS and CDR2 is YYNGEE.

Ten or more counts support this clonotype. The V gene is TRBV7-2, the J gene TRBJ1-2; 11 nucleotides line up with TRBD1. The CDR3 covers 15 residues. Per germline, CDR1 SGHTA and CDR2 FQGNSA. After removal of 5 bases from V and 4 bases from J, the junction contained 6 bases not matched to a gene. The CDR3 DNA reads TGTGCCAGCAGCCCCCGGACAGGGGGCCCCTATGGCTACACCTTC. Amino acid sequence: CASSPRTGGPYGYTF.

The chain links TRBV14 to TRBJ1-6, with D perhaps TRBD1 (5 bases). V was pared by 0 bases and J by 0 bases, with 15 bases between. CDR1 is SGHDN, CDR2 FVKESK, per germline. The CDR3 contains 19 residues. CDR3 protein: CASSQEYLGRSSYNSPLHF. The CDR3 DNA is TGTGCCAGCAGCCAAGAATACTTGGGACGGAGCTCCTATAATTCACCCCTCCACTTT. The variable domain in full, completed from reference TRBV14 and TRBJ1-6, reads EAGVTQFPSHSVIEKGQTVTLRCDPISGHDNLYWYRRVMGKEIKFLLHFVKESKQDESGMPNNRFLAERTGGTYSTLKVQPAELEDSGVYFCASSQEYLGRSSYNSPLHFGNGTRLTVT.

This clonotype was detected a few times. One junction end disagrees with the germline gene, perhaps due to a read error. The chain joins TRBV6-5 to TRBJ1-2; 9 positions match TRBD1. The CDR3 covers 16 residues. Germline CDR1 MNHEY, CDR2 SVGAGI. This CDR3 reads CANSTTAGQGNYGYTF. CDR3 nucleotide sequence: TGTGCCAACAGTACAACCGCAGGACAGGGGAACTATGGCTACACCTTC.

This clonotype was observed a handful of times. The J gene is TRBJ2-3, the V gene TRBV7-8; 9 nucleotides align to TRBD1. V gave up 4 bases and J gave up 10 bases; unmatched junction bases: 12. Germline V gene lookup returns CDR1 SGHVS and CDR2 FQNEAQ. This CDR3 is 15 amino acids long. CDR3 coding DNA: TGTGCCAGCAGCTCCGCGACAGGGGGGGCGGGGGCGCAGTATTTT. Its protein is CASSSATGGAGAQYF.

Comment on this clonotype: A clone one base away is much larger, so this may be a read error. The chain couples TRBV2 to TRBJ2-1; tentatively, D is TRBD2 (6 bases). CDR1 and CDR2 (germline): SNHLY, FYNNEI. The length of the CDR3 is 13 residues. Written as DNA, the CDR3 is TGTGTCAGCAGTGAAGGAGGGGTAAATGAGCAGTTCTTC. It specifies CVSSEGGVNEQFF.

This clonotype was counted only a few times. The chain joins TRBV6-6 to TRBJ1-4; possibly TRBD1 for D (5 bases). The CDR3 has 14 residues. Germline V lookup: CDR1 MNHNY, CDR2 SVGAGI (reference sequence). The V and J ends lost 3 bases and 8 bases respectively, with 13 bases between them. CDR3 amino acids: CASSYAREDEKLFF. The CDR3 DNA is TGTGCCAGCAGTTATGCCAGGGAAGACGAAAAACTGTTTTTT.

The J gene is TRBJ2-6, the V gene TRBV5-1, with D maybe TRBD2 (5 bases). Trimming removed 4 bases from V and 4 bases from J, with 15 bases in between. The CDR3 extends over 16 amino acids. The germline V gene has CDR1 SGHRS and CDR2 YFSETQ. CDR3: CASSPQGSYGANVLTF. CDR3 sequence (DNA): TGCGCCAGCAGCCCCCAAGGGAGTTACGGGGCCAACGTCCTGACTTTC.

This clonotype was seen repeatedly, ten times or more. The chain joins TRBV5-5 to TRBJ1-2; D is uncertain. The germline CDR1 and CDR2 sequences are SGHKS and YYEKEE (reference sequence). There are 17 residues in the CDR3. V was pared by 0 bases and J by 2 bases, with 17 bases between. CDR3 amino acids: CASSLVRATKHNYGYTF. The CDR3 nucleotides read TGTGCCAGCAGCTTGGTACGGGCCACGAAACACAACTATGGCTACACCTTC.

This clonotype was counted at least ten times. This chain uses TRBV6-2 or TRBV6-3 with TRBJ2-5; D is ambiguous. Germline V lookup: CDR1 MNHEY, CDR2 SVGEGT. The germline V and J ends were trimmed by 2 bases and 3 bases, with 7 bases remaining between them. This CDR3 is 13 amino acids long. CDR3 sequence: CASSYGAKETQYF. For the CDR3, the DNA is TGTGCCAGCAGTTACGGTGCAAAAGAGACCCAGTACTTC.

The CDR3 bases are TGTGCCAGCTCACCCAGACTTGACAGGGGCGATCGGTCTGGAAACACCATATATTTT. It encodes CASSPRLDRGDRSGNTIYF. This rearrangement joins TRBV18 to TRBJ1-3, with 8 bases that match TRBD1. V dropped 3 bases and J dropped 1; count of bases not matched to a gene: 14. The CDR3 sequence is 19 residues long. Germline lookup yields CDR1 KGHSH and CDR2 LQKENI.

This clonotype was found many times. The chain combines TRBV7-8 with TRBJ2-3, with D possibly matching TRBD1 (7 bases). The CDR3 covers 14 residues. Germline CDR1 SGHVS, CDR2 FQNEAQ. The V end lost 3 bases, the J end lost 3 bases, and 10 bases lay between the germline ends. This CDR3 is CASSLEGATDTQYF. DNA for the CDR3: TGTGCCAGCAGCTTGGAGGGGGCAACAGATACGCAGTATTTT. Looking up the rest from reference TRBV7-8 and TRBJ2-3 gives the full variable domain: GAGVSQSPRYKVAKRGQDVALRCDPISGHVSLFWYQQALGQGPEFLTYFQNEAQLDKSGLPSDRFFAERPEGSVSTLKIQRTQQEDSAVYLCASSLEGATDTQYFGPGTRLTVL.

As to this clonotype: This could be a read error, since a much larger clone is one nucleotide away. This sequence joins TRBV7-9 and TRBJ2-7; D may match TRBD1 or TRBD2 (5 bases each). V lost 5 bases to trimming and J lost 3 bases, with 14 bases between them. CDR1 and CDR2 from the germline V gene are SEHNR and FQNEAQ (reference sequence). The CDR3 sequence is 14 residues long. The CDR3 DNA reads as TGTGCCAGCAGCCGACAGAGGGCGAACTACGAGCAGTACTTC. Translation: CASSRQRANYEQYF.

This clonotype was counted a few times. J is TRBJ1-6 and V is TRBV27; D remains unclear. CDR1 and CDR2 from the germline V gene are MNHEY and SMNVEV (reference sequence). This CDR3 has 15 amino acids. V was cut by 6 bases and J by 9 bases, with 18 bases left in between. CDR3 nucleotide sequence: TGTGCCAGCAGCCCTCGAAAGGACTTAGCTTCACCCCTCCACTTT. Translating gives CASSPRKDLASPLHF.

This clonotype was detected only a few times. V and J are TRBV6-5 and TRBJ2-2; possible D gene TRBD2, 5 bases. From germline, CDR1 is MNHEY and CDR2 SVGAGI. This CDR3 is 14 amino acids long. V gave up 7 bases and J gave up 3 bases, with 12 bases separating them. The CDR3 DNA reads as TGTGCCAGCACCGTGGACTGGTACACCGGGGAGCTGTTTTTT. The encoded protein is CASTVDWYTGELFF.

In this sample, this clonotype turned up many times. This chain links TRBV12-3 or TRBV12-4 with TRBJ2-5; D not resolved. V gave up 2 bases and J gave up 5 bases, with 12 bases separating them. There are 14 residues in the CDR3. CDR3 sequence: CASSLSGLRETQYF. CDR3 nucleotides: TGTGCCAGCAGTTTAAGTGGTCTACGGGAGACCCAGTACTTC.

This clonotype was seen just once. A much larger clone differs by one base, so this may be a read error. This chain joins TRBV7-2 and TRBJ2-1; either TRBD1 or TRBD2 may supply D (5 bases each). There are 15 residues in the CDR3. The germline V gene encodes CDR1 SGHTA and CDR2 FQGNSA. The CDR3 region is CAGSLSGTRWNEQFF. Here the CDR3 DNA reads TGTGCCGGCAGCTTATCTGGGACCCGCTGGAATGAGCAGTTCTTC.

The chain recombines TRBV2 with TRBJ2-2; no clear D gene. Trimming stripped 4 bases from V and 0 bases from J, with 6 bases between. CDR3 size: 14 residues. Germline V gene sequence: CDR1 SNHLY, CDR2 FYNNEI. The CDR3 sequence: CASSVEPNTGELFF. DNA of the CDR3: TGTGCCAGCAGTGTGGAACCGAACACCGGGGAGCTGTTTTTT.

This rearrangement joins TRBV30 to TRBJ2-7; D not certain. Trimming took 2 bases from V and 0 from J, leaving 11 bases between them. The CDR3 totals 14 residues. Germline V CDR1 and CDR2: GTSNPN, SVGIG (reference sequence). CDR3: CAWSRGEGSYEQYF. Written as DNA, the CDR3 is TGTGCCTGGAGTCGCGGTGAAGGCTCCTACGAGCAGTACTTC.

This clonotype was detected a few times. A read error is possible here, since a much larger clone lies one base away. The chain links TRBV20-1 to TRBJ2-4; 10 bases line up with TRBD1. Trimming cost V 1 base and J 6 bases; bases outside gene matches: 3. CDR3 size: 14 residues. The V gene's germline CDR1 is DFQATT and CDR2 SNEGSKA (reference sequence). The DNA of the CDR3 is TGCAGTGCTAGAGGATGGACAGGGGGAAACATTCAGTACTTC. It yields the protein CSARGWTGGNIQYF.

A few counts support this clonotype. CDR3 DNA: TGTGCCAGCAGTTCGATGGGACTAGCCCTCTACGAGCAGTACTTC. Its protein is CASSSMGLALYEQYF. V gene TRBV12-3 or TRBV12-4 combines with J gene TRBJ2-7, with 9 bases that match TRBD2. This CDR3 contains 15 residues. V was clipped by 4 bases and J by 3 bases; unmatched bases: 7.

Only one count was recorded for this clonotype. A much bigger clone sits one base away, suggesting this may be a read error. The V gene is TRBV5-6, the J gene TRBJ1-1; possible D gene TRBD1, 6 bases. The ends were cut back, 3 bases at V and 4 bases at J, with 16 bases in the middle. CDR1 is SGHDT, CDR2 YYEEEE, per germline. The CDR3 spans 15 residues. The CDR3 DNA reads as TGTGCCAGCAGCTGGATAAACAGGGAGGGCACTGAAGCTTTCTTT. This translates into CASSWINREGTEAFF.

Comments on this clonotype: A much larger clone lies a single base off, so this may be a read error. The chain employs TRBV9 and TRBJ1-1; D might be TRBD1 (6 bases). V lost 3 bases and J 7 bases, leaving 19 bases between the germline ends. Germline V gene sequence: CDR1 SGDLS, CDR2 YYNGEE. CDR3 length: 15 residues. The CDR3 coding sequence is TGTGCCAGCAGCGCAGAGGCGGACAGTTTATTTGAAGCTTTCTTT. It codes for CASSAEADSLFEAFF.

This clonotype was detected many times. The rearrangement uses TRBV5-6 and TRBJ2-5; D gene ambiguous. Germline assignment: CDR1 SGHDT and CDR2 YYEEEE. The CDR3 has 11 amino acids. The V end was cut by 2 bases, the J end by 11 bases, with 10 bases between. CDR3 in DNA: TGTGCCAGCAGCTTTAACCGTGAGCAGTACTTC. It encodes CASSFNREQYF.

The J gene is TRBJ1-1, the V gene TRBV2; D ambiguous. Trimming took 1 base from V and 2 from J, leaving 5 bases between them. Germline V gene sequence: CDR1 SNHLY, CDR2 FYNNEI. The CDR3 runs to 13 residues. The CDR3 loop is CASSEGHNTEAFF. The CDR3 region has the DNA TGTGCCAGCAGTGAAGGACACAACACTGAAGCTTTCTTT.

In this sample, this clonotype turned up many times. The chain joins TRBV7-2 to TRBJ2-7, with D possibly TRBD1 on 5 matching bases. The CDR3 runs to 13 residues. Trimming took 4 bases from V and 2 from J, leaving 9 bases between them. Looked up from germline, CDR1 is SGHTA and CDR2 is FQGNSA. CDR3 sequence: CASSYQGAYEQYF. As DNA, the CDR3 is TGTGCCAGCAGCTACCAGGGTGCCTACGAGCAGTACTTC.

As to this clonotype: A much more abundant neighbour one base away suggests this may be a read error. The V and J genes are TRBV7-6 and TRBJ1-2; 10 bases are a match to TRBD1. The CDR3 length is 16 residues. Trimming removed 4 bases from V and 3 bases from J; junction bases left unmatched: 8. Germline V gene lookup returns CDR1 SGHVS and CDR2 FNYEAQ. As DNA, the CDR3 is TGTGCCAGCAGCTATGAGACAGGGGGCGTTGACTATGGCTACACCTTC. Its translation is CASSYETGGVDYGYTF.

This clonotype was picked up many times. This chain links TRBV5-6 with TRBJ2-7; the match to TRBD2 covers 8 bases. Germline V lookup: CDR1 SGHDT, CDR2 YYEEEE. Losses at the gene ends were 0 bases for V and 3 bases for J; bases not matched to a gene: 5. The CDR3 contains 15 residues. This CDR3 reads CASSLAGLVDYEQYF. CDR3 in DNA: TGTGCCAGCAGCTTGGCGGGACTAGTGGACTACGAGCAGTACTTC.

V gene TRBV4-3 combines with J gene TRBJ2-1; D ambiguous. From germline, CDR1 is LGHNA and CDR2 YSLEER. Deletions cut 0 bases from V and 15 bases from J, with 15 bases between. The CDR3 has 13 amino acids. The DNA for the CDR3 is TGCGCCAGCAGCCAAGACCAGGCCGGAGTTCGGTTCTTC. This translates into CASSQDQAGVRFF.